The clone carrying this T cell receptor (beta chain) was detected many times. The target antigen is unknown. Diagnoses were established using clinical symptoms, serum thyroxine and TRAb, thyroid ultrasound and orbital computed tomography. The data stem from a study of T cells in Graves' hyperthyroidism and ophthalmopathy. Background on the study: Peripheral blood draws took place at initial diagnosis, ahead of any treatment.

Amplification yielded TCR beta CDR3 regions, with RNA transcripts as the source. During a first-round RT-PCR of the TCR CDR3, the HTBI primer set was used. TCRdb independently ran MiXCR on the multiplex PCR reads; one entry per CDR3 protein. The sample has some 690,000 distinct CDR3 sequences, roughly a sixth seen once. The length of the CDR3 is 11 residues. Trimming pared 5 bases from V and 6 bases from J, leaving 5 bases between. The germline gives CDR1 SGHTA, CDR2 FQGTGA. Study-level findings and limits: Ophthalmopathy and stable hyperthyroidism were told apart by a 13 V-J model.

The specimen sequenced was blood. This clonotype originated in a man aged 45 to 65 with Graves' hyperthyroidism. The chain carries TRBV7-3 and TRBJ1-5; D is unresolved. Written as DNA, the CDR3 is TGTGCCAGCAGCCGAATTCAGCCCCAGCATTTT. Its protein is CASSRIQPQHF. The complete variable domain, with remaining parts taken from reference TRBV7-3 and TRBJ1-5, reads GAGVSQTPSNKVTEKGKYVELRCDPISGHTALYWYRQSLGQGPEFLIYFQGTGAADDSGLPNDRFFAVRPEGSVSTLKIQRTERGDSAVYLCASSRIQPQHFGDGTRLSIL.